This record looks at one T cell receptor beta chain sequence and its context. No treatment of any kind had been given to any patient before thyroid surgery. TCRdb re-called the PCR reads through MiXCR. This table has 15,000 or so clones, about a sixth appearing once. J gave up 6 bases and V 2 bases, and 4 bases lay outside the gene matches. This CDR3 is 15 amino acids long. Germline V CDR1 and CDR2: LNHDA, SQIVND (reference sequence). This sample was taken from a study of metastatic and nonmetastatic thyroid tumors. The specimen sequenced was blood. This receptor was obtained from a female donor with papillary thyroid cancer or a benign thyroid nodule (not recorded which). Some clones in this sample may be carry-over from other donors' samples. The J gene is TRBJ2-2, the V gene TRBV19; TRBD1 matches at 9 bases. The CDR3 spells CASSIKQGAPGELFF. Here the CDR3 DNA reads TGTGCCAGTAGTATAAAACAGGGGGCGCCCGGGGAGCTGTTTTTT.